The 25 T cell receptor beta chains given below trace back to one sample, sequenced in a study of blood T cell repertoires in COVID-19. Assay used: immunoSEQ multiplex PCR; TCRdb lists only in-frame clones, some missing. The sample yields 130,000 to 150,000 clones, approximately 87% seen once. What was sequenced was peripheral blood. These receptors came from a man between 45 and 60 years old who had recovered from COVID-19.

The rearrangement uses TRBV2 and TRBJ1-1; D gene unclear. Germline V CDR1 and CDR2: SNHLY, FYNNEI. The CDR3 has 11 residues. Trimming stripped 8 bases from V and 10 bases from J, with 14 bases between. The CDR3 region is CASGGGRGAFF. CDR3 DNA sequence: TGTGCCAGCGGAGGTGGCCGAGGAGCTTTCTTT. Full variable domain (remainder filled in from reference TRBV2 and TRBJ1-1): EPEVTQTPSHQVTQMGQEVILRCVPISNHLYFYWYRQILGQKVEFLVSFYNNEISEKSEIFDDQFSVERPDGSNFTLKIRSTKLEDSAMYFCASGGGRGAFFGQGTRLTVV.

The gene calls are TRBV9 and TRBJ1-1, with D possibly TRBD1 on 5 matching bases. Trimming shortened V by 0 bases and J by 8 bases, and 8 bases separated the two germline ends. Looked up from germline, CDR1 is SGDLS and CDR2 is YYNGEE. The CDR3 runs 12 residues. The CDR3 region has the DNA TGTGCCAGCAGCGTAGTCAACAGGGAAGCTTTCTTT. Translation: CASSVVNREAFF.

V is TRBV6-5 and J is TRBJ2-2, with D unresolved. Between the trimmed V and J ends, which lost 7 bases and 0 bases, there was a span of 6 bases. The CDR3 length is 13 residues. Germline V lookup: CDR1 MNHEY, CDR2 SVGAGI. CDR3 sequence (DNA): TGTGCCAGCACCCCAACGAACACCGGGGAGCTGTTTTTT. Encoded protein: CASTPTNTGELFF.

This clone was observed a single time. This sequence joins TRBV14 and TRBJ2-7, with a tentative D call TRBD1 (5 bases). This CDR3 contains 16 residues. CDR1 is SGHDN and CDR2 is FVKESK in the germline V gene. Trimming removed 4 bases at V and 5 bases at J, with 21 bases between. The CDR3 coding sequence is TGTGCCAGCAGCCCTACCCCAGGGATTGGAGACGACGAGCAGTACTTC. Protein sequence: CASSPTPGIGDDEQYF.

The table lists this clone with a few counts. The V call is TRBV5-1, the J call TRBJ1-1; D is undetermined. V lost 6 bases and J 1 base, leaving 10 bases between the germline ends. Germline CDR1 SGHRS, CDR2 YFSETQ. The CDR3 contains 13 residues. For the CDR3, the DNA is TGCGCCAGCAAGCGGCAACCGAACACTGAAGCTTTCTTT. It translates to CASKRQPNTEAFF.

CDR3 DNA sequence: TGTGCCAGCAGCCTACGCGGCGGATACAACTCTGGAAACACCATATATTTT. It specifies CASSLRGGYNSGNTIYF. The J gene is TRBJ1-3, the V gene TRBV5-6, with unresolved D. The CDR3 loop spans 17 amino acids. Germline CDR1 is SGHDT and CDR2 is YYEEEE. Trimming pared 4 bases from V and 0 bases from J, leaving 17 bases between. The whole variable domain, remainder taken from reference TRBV5-6 and TRBJ1-3, is DAGVTQSPTHLIKTRGQQVTLRCSPKSGHDTVSWYQQALGQGPQFIFQYYEEEERQRGNFPDRFSGHQFPNYSSELNVNALLLGDSALYLCASSLRGGYNSGNTIYFGEGSWLTVV.

The CDR3 DNA is TGTGCCTGGACAGGGGGAGGAAACACCATATATTTT. Its translation is CAWTGGGNTIYF. The chain links TRBV30 to TRBJ1-3; 7 bases map to TRBD1. J lost 4 bases, V lost 4 bases, and 1 base had no gene match. The length of the CDR3 is 12 residues. Looked up from germline, CDR1 is GTSNPN and CDR2 is SVGIG (reference sequence).

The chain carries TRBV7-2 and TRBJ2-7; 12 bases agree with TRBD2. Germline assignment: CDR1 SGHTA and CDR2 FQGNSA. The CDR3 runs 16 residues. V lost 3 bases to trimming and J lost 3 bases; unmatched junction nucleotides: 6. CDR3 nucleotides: TGTGCCAGCAGCTTGGCTAGCGGGGGGGCGAACTACGAGCAGTACTTC. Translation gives CASSLASGGANYEQYF.

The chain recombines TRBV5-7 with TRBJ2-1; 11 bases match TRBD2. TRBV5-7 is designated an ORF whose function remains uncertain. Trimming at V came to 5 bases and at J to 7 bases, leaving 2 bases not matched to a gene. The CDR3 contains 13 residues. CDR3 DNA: TGTGCCAGCAGACTAGCGGGGGAGAATGAGCAGTTCTTC. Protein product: CASRLAGENEQFF.

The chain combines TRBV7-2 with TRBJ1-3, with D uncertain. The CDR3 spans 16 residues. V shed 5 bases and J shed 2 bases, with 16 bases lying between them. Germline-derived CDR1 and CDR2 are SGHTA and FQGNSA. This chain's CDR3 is CASSQYEVSTGNTIYF. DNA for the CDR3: TGTGCCAGCAGCCAATACGAGGTATCAACTGGAAACACCATATATTTT. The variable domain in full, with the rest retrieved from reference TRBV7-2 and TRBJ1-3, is GAGVSQSPSNKVTEKGKDVELRCDPISGHTALYWYRQSLGQGLEFLIYFQGNSAPDKSGLPSDRFSAERTGGSVSTLTIQRTQQEDSAVYLCASSQYEVSTGNTIYFGEGSWLTVV.

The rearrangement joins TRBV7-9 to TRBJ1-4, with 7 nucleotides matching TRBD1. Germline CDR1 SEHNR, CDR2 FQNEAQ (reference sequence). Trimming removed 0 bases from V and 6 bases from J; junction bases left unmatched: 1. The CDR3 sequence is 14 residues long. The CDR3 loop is CASSLAGGYEKLFF. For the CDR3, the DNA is TGTGCCAGCAGCTTAGCAGGGGGCTATGAAAAACTGTTTTTT.

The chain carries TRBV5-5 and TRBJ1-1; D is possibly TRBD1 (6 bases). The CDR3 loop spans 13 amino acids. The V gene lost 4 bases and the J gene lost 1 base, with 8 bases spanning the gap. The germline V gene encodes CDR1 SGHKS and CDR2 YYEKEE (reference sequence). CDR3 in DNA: TGTGCCAGCAGCGTACAGGGGAACACTGAAGCTTTCTTT. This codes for CASSVQGNTEAFF. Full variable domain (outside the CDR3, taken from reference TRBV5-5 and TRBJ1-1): DAGVTQSPTHLIKTRGQQVTLRCSPISGHKSVSWYQQVLGQGPQFIFQYYEKEERGRGNFPDRFSARQFPNYSSELNVNALLLGDSALYLCASSVQGNTEAFFGQGTRLTVV.

In DNA, the CDR3 is TGTGCCAGCACTATGCCCGGGGGGCTGAACACTGAAGCTTTCTTT. Residues: CASTMPGGLNTEAFF. This chain connects TRBV6-5 to TRBJ1-1, with D maybe TRBD1 (6 bases). V shed 7 bases and J shed 0 bases, with 15 bases lying between them. CDR1 and CDR2 (germline): MNHEY, SVGAGI. CDR3 length: 15 residues.

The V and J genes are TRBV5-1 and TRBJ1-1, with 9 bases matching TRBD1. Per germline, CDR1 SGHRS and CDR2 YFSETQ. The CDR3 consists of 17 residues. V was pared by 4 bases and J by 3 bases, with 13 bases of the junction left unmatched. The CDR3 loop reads CASSPLGQGTRDTEAFF. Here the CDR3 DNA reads TGCGCCAGCAGCCCTCTGGGACAGGGTACCCGGGACACTGAAGCTTTCTTT.

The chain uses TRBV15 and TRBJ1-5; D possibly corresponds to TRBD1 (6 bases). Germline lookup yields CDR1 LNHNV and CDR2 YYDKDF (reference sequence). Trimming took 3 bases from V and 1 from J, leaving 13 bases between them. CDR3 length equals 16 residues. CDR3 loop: CATSRRRGISNQPQHF. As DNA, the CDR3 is TGTGCCACCAGCAGGCGCAGGGGCATCAGCAATCAGCCCCAGCATTTT.

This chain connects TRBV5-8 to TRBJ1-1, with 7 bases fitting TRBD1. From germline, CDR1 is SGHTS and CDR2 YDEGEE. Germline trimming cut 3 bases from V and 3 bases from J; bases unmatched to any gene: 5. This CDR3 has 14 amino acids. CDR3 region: CASSWDRTYTEAFF. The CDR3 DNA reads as TGTGCCAGCAGCTGGGACAGAACCTACACTGAAGCTTTCTTT.

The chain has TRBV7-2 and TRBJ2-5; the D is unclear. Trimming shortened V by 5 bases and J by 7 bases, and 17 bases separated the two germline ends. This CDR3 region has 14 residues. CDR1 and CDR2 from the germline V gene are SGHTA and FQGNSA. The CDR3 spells CASSDVRSRGTQYF. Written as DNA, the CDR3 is TGTGCCAGCAGCGACGTGAGGAGCCGCGGGACCCAGTACTTC. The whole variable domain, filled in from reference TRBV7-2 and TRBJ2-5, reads GAGVSQSPSNKVTEKGKDVELRCDPISGHTALYWYRQSLGQGLEFLIYFQGNSAPDKSGLPSDRFSAERTGGSVSTLTIQRTQQEDSAVYLCASSDVRSRGTQYFGPGTRLLVL.

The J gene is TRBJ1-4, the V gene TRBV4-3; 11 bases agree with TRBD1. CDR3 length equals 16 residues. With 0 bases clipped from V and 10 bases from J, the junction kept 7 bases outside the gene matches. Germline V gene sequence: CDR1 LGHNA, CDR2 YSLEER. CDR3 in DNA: TGCGCCAGCAGCCAAGATACCGGGACAGGGGGAGGAAAACTGTTTTTT. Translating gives CASSQDTGTGGGKLFF.

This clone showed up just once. CDR3 nucleotides: TGCGCCAGCAGCCAACAGGACAGCCAAGAGACCCAGTACTTC. This encodes CASSQQDSQETQYF. This chain uses TRBV4-1 with TRBJ2-5; D is perhaps TRBD1 (6 bases). Germline V gives CDR1 MGHRA, CDR2 YSYEKL. The CDR3 is 14 amino acids. Trimming took 2 bases from V and 1 from J, leaving 8 bases between them.

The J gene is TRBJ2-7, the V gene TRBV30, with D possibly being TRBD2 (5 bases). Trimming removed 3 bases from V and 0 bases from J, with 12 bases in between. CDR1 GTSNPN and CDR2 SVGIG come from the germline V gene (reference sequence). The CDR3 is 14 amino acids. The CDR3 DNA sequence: TGTGCCTGGAGGCCCGACGGGAACTCCTACGAGCAGTACTTC. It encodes CAWRPDGNSYEQYF.

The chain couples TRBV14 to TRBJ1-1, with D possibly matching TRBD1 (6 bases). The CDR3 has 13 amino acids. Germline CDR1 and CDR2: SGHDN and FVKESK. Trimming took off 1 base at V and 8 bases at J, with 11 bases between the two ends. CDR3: CASSQGGGGEAFF. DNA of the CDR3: TGTGCCAGCAGCCAAGGGGGGGGCGGAGAAGCTTTCTTT. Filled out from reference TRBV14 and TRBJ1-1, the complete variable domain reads EAGVTQFPSHSVIEKGQTVTLRCDPISGHDNLYWYRRVMGKEIKFLLHFVKESKQDESGMPNNRFLAERTGGTYSTLKVQPAELEDSGVYFCASSQGGGGEAFFGQGTRLTVV.

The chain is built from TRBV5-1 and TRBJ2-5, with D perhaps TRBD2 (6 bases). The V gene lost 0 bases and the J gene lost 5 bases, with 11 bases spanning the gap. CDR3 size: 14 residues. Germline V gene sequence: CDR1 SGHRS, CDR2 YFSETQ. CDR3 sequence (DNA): TGCGCCAGCAGCTTGGTTGGAGGGAAGGAGACCCAGTACTTC. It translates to CASSLVGGKETQYF.

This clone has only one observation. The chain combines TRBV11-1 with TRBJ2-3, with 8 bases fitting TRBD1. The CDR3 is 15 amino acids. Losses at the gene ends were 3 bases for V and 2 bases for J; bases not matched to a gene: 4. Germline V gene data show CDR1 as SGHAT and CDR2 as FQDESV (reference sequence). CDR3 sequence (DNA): TGTGCCAGCAGCTTCAGGGACAGGCTCACAGATACGCAGTATTTT. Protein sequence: CASSFRDRLTDTQYF.

CDR3 protein: CASSRLAGLPTDTQYF. The DNA of the CDR3 is TGTGCCAGCAGCAGACTAGCGGGGCTCCCCACAGATACGCAGTATTTT. The chain combines TRBV2 with TRBJ2-3; 11 bases align to TRBD2. CDR1 and CDR2 (germline): SNHLY, FYNNEI. V lost 6 bases and J lost 2; bases outside the gene matches: 7. The CDR3 covers 16 residues.

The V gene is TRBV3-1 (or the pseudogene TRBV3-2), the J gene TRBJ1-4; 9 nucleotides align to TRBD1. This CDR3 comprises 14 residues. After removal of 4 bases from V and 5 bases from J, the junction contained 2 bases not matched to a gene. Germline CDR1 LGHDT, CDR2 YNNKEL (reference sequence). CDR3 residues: CASSPDRGNEKLFF. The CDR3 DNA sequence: TGTGCCAGCAGCCCGGACAGGGGAAATGAAAAACTGTTTTTT.